These T cell receptor beta chains were read from a single sample in a study of shared clonotypes between healthy human individuals. Sequencing used immunoSEQ multiplex PCR; TCRdb keeps in-frame clones, though not all of them. Here the sample spans around 690,000 clones, about nine tenths being singletons. The sample was memory CD8+ T cells from PBMCs. Source of these receptors: a man between 18 and 35 years old in good health. Some clones in this sample may be carry-over from other donors' samples. Both conserved end residues are part of each CDR3. D genes are given only for firm matches. Only part of the rows carry a size: once, few, many, or a class if the clone is expanded.

size,length,V,D,J,DNA,CDR3
-,17,TRBV5-6,-,TRBJ2-3,TGTGCCAGCAGCTTTTCTTTGGTCGAGGGATACACAGATACGCAGTATTTT,CASSFSLVEGYTDTQYF
-,11,TRBV5-1,-,TRBJ2-1,TGCGCCAGCAGCTTGGCAGGGGAGCAGTTCTTC,CASSLAGEQFF
once,16,TRBV19,-,TRBJ1-3,TGTGCCAGTAGTAACGCCCACGGACGTCTCGGAAACACCATATATTTT,CASSNAHGRLGNTIYF
-,17,TRBV19,-,TRBJ2-7,TGTGCCAGTAAATCTGGACCCTTTCAGGGCCGCCCCTACGAGCAGTACTTC,CASKSGPFQGRPYEQYF
-,11,TRBV29-1,TRBD1,TRBJ2-2,TGCAGCGCAGGGGGCGGCGGGGAGCTGTTTTTT,CSAGGGGELFF
-,14,TRBV28,-,TRBJ1-1,TGTGCCAGCGCCCCGAGGCAAATGAACACTGAAGCTTTCTTT,CASAPRQMNTEAFF
-,16,TRBV7-9,TRBD1,TRBJ2-1,TGTGCCAGCAGCTCCAACCGGGACAGGGGGGACAATGAGCAGTTCTTC,CASSSNRDRGDNEQFF
-,12,TRBV7-8,-,TRBJ2-2,TGTGCCAGCAGCGCAAAGCCCGGGGAGCTGTTTTTT,CASSAKPGELFF
once,12,TRBV7-6,-,TRBJ2-1,TGTGCCAGCAGCGCCGGATATAGTGAGCAGTTCTTC,CASSAGYSEQFF
-,18,TRBV7-9,-,TRBJ2-3,TGTGCCAGCAGCTCTGCGATCCGGTCGACTGGCGTGGAAGATACGCAGTATTTT,CASSSAIRSTGVEDTQYF
once,13,TRBV11-2,TRBD1,TRBJ2-5,TGTGCCAGCAGCCGGGACAGCCAAGAGACCCAGTACTTC,CASSRDSQETQYF
-,14,TRBV28,-,TRBJ1-6,TGTGCCAGCAGTACGACAGTTCACAATTCACCCCTCCACTTT,CASSTTVHNSPLHF
-,12,TRBV29-1,-,TRBJ2-2,TGCAGCGTTTACACGGGGACCGGGGAGCTGTTTTTT,CSVYTGTGELFF
-,15,TRBV19,-,TRBJ2-2,TGTGCCAGTAGTGCACTCAGGGGGGGCACCGGGGAGCTGTTTTTT,CASSALRGGTGELFF
-,14,TRBV15,TRBD1,TRBJ2-7,TGTGCCACCAGCAGAGTAGGACAGGGCGACGAGCAGTACTTC,CATSRVGQGDEQYF
-,14,TRBV13,TRBD1,TRBJ2-2,TGTGCCAGCAGCCAACAGGGGGCCACCGGGGAGCTGTTTTTT,CASSQQGATGELFF
-,11,TRBV14,-,TRBJ2-1,TGTGCCAGCAGCCAAGATAGGGAGCAGTTCTTC,CASSQDREQFF
-,16,TRBV2,-,TRBJ2-5,TGTGCCAGCAGTACAGGTCTTTGGACAGTGCAAGAGACCCAGTACTTC,CASSTGLWTVQETQYF
-,15,TRBV28,-,TRBJ2-4,TGTGCCAGCAGTTTACTCCCCTTCGCCAAAAACATTCAGTACTTC,CASSLLPFAKNIQYF
-,15,TRBV6-5,-,TRBJ2-1,TGTGCCAGCAGTCCCCTACCGAGGGCCAAAGGTGGGCAGTTCTTC,CASSPLPRAKGGQFF
-,14,TRBV11-2,-,TRBJ2-2,TGTGCCAGCAGCTTAGACAGGGGTTCCGGGGAGCTGTTTTTT,CASSLDRGSGELFF
-,16,TRBV5-4,-,TRBJ2-6,TGTGCCAGCAGCTTGGAGCTGGGGACAGGGGCCAACGTCCTGACTTTC,CASSLELGTGANVLTF
-,13,TRBV30,-,TRBJ2-7,TGTGCCTGGAGTGTAGGGGCTCAGGACGAGCAGTACTTC,CAWSVGAQDEQYF
-,16,TRBV13,-,TRBJ2-1,TGTGCCAGCAGCTTAGAAGGGCAGCGGAACTACAATGAGCAGTTCTTC,CASSLEGQRNYNEQFF
-,12,TRBV6-5,-,TRBJ2-1,TGTGCCACCCAACTGGGGGGCGGTGAGCAGTTCTTC,CATQLGGGEQFF
-,16,TRBV6-5,-,TRBJ2-2,TGTGCCAGCAGTTACTCGCAGGCGGGGAACACCGGGGAGCTGTTTTTT,CASSYSQAGNTGELFF
-,13,TRBV7-9,TRBD2,TRBJ2-5,TGTGCCAGCAGGTCATTAGCGGGAGAGACCCAGTACTTC,CASRSLAGETQYF
-,14,TRBV7-6,-,TRBJ2-4,TGTGCCAGCAGAACCTCACCCGGCGAAAACATTCAGTACTTC,CASRTSPGENIQYF
-,16,TRBV5-1,TRBD1,TRBJ2-7,TGCGCCAGCAGCCCCGCAAGGGGGCCAGGCTCCTACGAGCAGTACTTC,CASSPARGPGSYEQYF
-,14,TRBV9,-,TRBJ2-1,TGTGCCAGCAGCGTAGTTCCTTCCTACAATGAGCAGTTCTTC,CASSVVPSYNEQFF